The clone carrying this T cell receptor beta chain was seen more than once but under ten times. A Seattle source enrolled patients during active infection and followed them longitudinally. This sample is part of a study of blood T cell repertoires in COVID-19. In the study overall: Sites in the United States, Italy and Spain provided acute and convalescent COVID-19 samples. T cells, B-cell-depleted T cells, or PBMCs supplied cDNA or gDNA.

V shed 9 bases and J 4 bases; nucleotides not matched to a gene: 7. Germline CDR1 reads SGHRS; CDR2 reads YFSETQ. The CDR3 has 13 residues. Per the original methods: Amplification with reference gene primers provided the estimates of nucleated cell counts. Measured with immunoSEQ multiplex PCR; TCRdb has only the in-frame clones, and not every one. V, J and clone size derive from that table, while D and trimming were established from the DNA sequence. The sample shows approximately 200,000 clones, less than 95% of them seen only once. This sequence originates from a young man with COVID-19, enrolled during active disease. The rearrangement joins TRBV5-1 to TRBJ1-1, with 9 bases matching TRBD1. The sequencing sample was made of peripheral blood. The CDR3 region is CAIETGGSTEAFF. CDR3 sequence (DNA): TGCGCCATCGAGACAGGGGGGAGCACTGAAGCTTTCTTT.